This TCR beta chain was documented in a study of T and B cells in COVID-19 patients (dated by TCRdb to the early 2020s). Turning to the overall study: Using TRB and IGH repertoire sequencing of peripheral blood, the study characterized adaptive immunity in COVID-19 patients who had active infection or had recovered. The recovered cohort included over 15 patients who contributed 20 to 25 samples, and most of those patients had mild to moderate COVID-19 that was managed on an outpatient basis. The recovered cohort had a median age of roughly 33 years, compared with approximately 70 years in the active-infection cohort. In the active-infection cohort, about 55% of the 20 patients were critically ill and required mechanical ventilation or ECMO. Comorbidities linked to unfavorable COVID-19 outcome were present in 18 of 20 patients in the active-infection cohort. Over 8 million TCR sequences were analysed from a TCR and BCR sequence repository that comprised 37 patients and roughly 73 time points. Two patients were in both the active and recovered cohorts because samples existed from active disease and from after recovery. An age-matched reference group of 39 healthy donors negative for COVID-19 antibodies served as the comparison for repertoire analyses. As many as 9 follow-up blood samples were collected from each patient, and in some individuals these samples spanned different disease stages.

Genomic DNA extracted from blood was used in amounts of roughly 220-500 ng for amplification of TRB repertoires. The investigation overall reported the following: TRBV/TRBJ gene usage was reported as strongly skewed in patients with COVID-19. The reported TCR clusters were said to need prospective validation before any clinical use. Specific T cell subsets (CD4+/Treg/CD8+) and sorted SARS-CoV-2-responsive or tetramer+ T cells had not yet been sequenced, and these experiments were ongoing. During active COVID-19 the TRB repertoires were highly clonal, but at recovery diversity and richness rose above the levels seen in healthy donors. The cohort was considered too small to assess HLA contributions to COVID-19 susceptibility or severity. Few blood samples were available from mildly ill patients while symptoms were present or from severe cases at early time points. The recovered cohort had roughly 2,100 exclusive TCR clusters, including some 31 low-pGen clusters.

Measured from the cysteine to the phenylalanine, the CDR3 is 13 residues long. This entry keeps only the CDR3 DNA: 39 bases, framed from base 1. The germline ends are 8 bases apart after V is trimmed by 3 bases and J by 3 bases. Reading the germline V gene gives CDR1 SGHVS and CDR2 FNYEAQ. TCRdb lists the instrument as Illumina MiSeq. TRB rearrangements were amplified by multiplex PCR with BIOMED2 TRB-A/B primer pools. Illumina-compatible adapters and 7-nucleotide sample barcodes were added to the amplicons in two consecutive PCRs. Phusion HS II polymerase was used for all library PCRs. The amplicons were purified from gel with the NucleoSpin Gel and PCR Clean-up kit, measured on Qubit, and then pooled at roughly 4 nM. Amplicon pool quality was checked on an Agilent 2100 Bioanalyzer before Illumina next-generation sequencing. The authors' analysis ran thus. MiXCR 3.0.8 with the default MiXCR reference library was used to annotate TRB rearrangements. Non-productive reads and sequences with fewer than 2 reads were removed, and each unique CDR3 nucleotide sequence was counted as one clone. Clonality, diversity, richness and V-J gene usage were computed in R 3.5.1. GLIPH2 was used to cluster TCRs based on CDR3 similarity, and OLGA was used to calculate the generation probabilities. GLIPH2 clusters were kept only when the clusters contained at least four unique TCR clonotypes present in at least three individuals. TCRdb reran the public reads through fastp at Q25 and MiXCR, keeping productive beta chains. Records with the same CDR3 protein are collapsed into one entry carrying the most frequent genes and DNA. The V and J calls, along with clone size, are taken from TCRdb and not from the paper's own processing. This sample comprises fewer than 25,000 distinct CDR3 sequences, 25% to 35% of them detected only once. The ten biggest clones cover 2.5% to 3% of the sample.

This clonotype was observed once. Its cognate antigen has yet to be identified. The sample holds no much larger clone one base away, and base qualities are not on file. One read amounts to weak evidence. Here the chain combines TRBV7-6 and TRBJ1-1; the D gene is perhaps TRBD1, on 5 matching bases. The sequencing sample was made of blood. The receptor was derived from a human donor who had recovered from COVID-19. The CDR3 corresponds to CASSFRVDTEAFF. The sequenced DNA is TGTGCCAGCAGCTTCAGGGTAGACACTGAAGCTTTCTTT.